One sample yielded the 13 T cell receptor beta chains listed below, sequenced in a study of T cells in Graves' hyperthyroidism and ophthalmopathy. Template material for amplifying TCR beta CDR3 regions consisted of RNA transcripts. The study used the HTBI primer set for a first-round RT-PCR of the TCR CDR3. MiXCR was run by TCRdb on the multiplex PCR reads, yielding one entry per CDR3 protein. This table holds about 350,000 distinct CDR3 sequences, less than 20% found once. Sequenced material: blood. All receptors come from a woman between 40 and 50 years old with Graves' ophthalmopathy.

To note about this clonotype: A read error is possible here, since a much larger clone lies one base away. The rearrangement uses TRBV6-2 or TRBV6-3 and TRBJ2-5, with TRBD2 identical over 10 bases. The germline V gene encodes CDR1 MNHEY and CDR2 SVGEGT. CDR3 length equals 15 residues. CDR3 coding DNA: TGTGCCAGCAGCACGGGACTAGCGATGACAGAGACCCAGTGCTTC. Amino acids: CASSTGLAMTETQCF.

This clonotype has a handful of counts. The genes are TRBV13 and TRBJ1-2; D is ambiguous. Trimming took off 7 bases at V and 4 bases at J, with 19 bases between the two ends. Germline V gene data show CDR1 as PRHDT and CDR2 as FYEKMQ (reference sequence). The CDR3 contains 15 residues. CDR3 sequence reads: CASNPRRELSYGYTF. The CDR3 DNA reads TGTGCCAGCAACCCCCGGCGCGAGCTGAGCTATGGCTACACCTTC.

This clonotype was seen repeatedly, ten times or more. The gene calls are TRBV9 and TRBJ2-5, with TRBD2 matching over 7 bases. The CDR3 has 14 residues. Losses at the gene ends were 6 bases for V and 4 bases for J; bases not matched to a gene: 9. Germline V CDR1 and CDR2: SGDLS, YYNGEE. CDR3 in DNA: TGTGCCAGCAACCCGGGAGGAACGGTAGAGACCCAGTACTTC. Protein: CASNPGGTVETQYF.

This clonotype has a count of ten or more. The chain carries TRBV7-2 and TRBJ2-5; 8 bases align to TRBD1. With V trimmed by 6 bases and J by 6 bases, 3 bases remained unmatched. Germline V gives CDR1 SGHTA, CDR2 FQGNSA. The CDR3 extends over 12 amino acids. This CDR3 is CASSRTGKTQYF. DNA of the CDR3: TGTGCCAGCAGTCGGACAGGGAAGACCCAGTACTTC.

This clonotype was detected many times. The chain carries TRBV30 and TRBJ1-1; D is perhaps TRBD1 (5 bases). The CDR3 is 13 amino acids. V was cut by 3 bases and J by 0 bases, with 8 bases left in between. Germline CDR1 is GTSNPN and CDR2 is SVGIG (reference sequence). CDR3 in DNA: TGTGCCTGGAGGGGGGGGGTGAACACTGAAGCTTTCTTT. Translation: CAWRGGVNTEAFF.

In this sample, this clonotype turned up many times. The chain links TRBV6-1 to TRBJ2-4; either TRBD1 or TRBD2 may fit D (6 bases each). Germline lookup yields CDR1 MNHNS and CDR2 SASEGT. Trimming left V 6 bases short and J 7 bases short, with 13 bases between. The CDR3 covers 13 residues. As DNA, the CDR3 is TGTGCCAGCAGCAAAGGGGGACTTAACATTCAGTACTTC. This sequence encodes CASSKGGLNIQYF.

The V call is TRBV7-2, the J call TRBJ2-2; 7 bases agree with TRBD1. Per germline, CDR1 SGHTA and CDR2 FQGNSA. This CDR3 comprises 14 residues. The trim removed 5 bases at V and 4 bases at J, leaving 4 bases unmatched. CDR3 sequence: CASSLHRGTGELFF. Here the CDR3 DNA reads TGTGCCAGCAGCCTTCACAGGGGCACCGGGGAGCTGTTTTTT.

A word on this clonotype: A much bigger clone sits one base away, suggesting this may be a read error. The CDR3 bases are TGTGCCAGCAGCTTTGGCAGGACAGGGTTGGAGACCCAGTACTTC. It yields the protein CASSFGRTGLETQYF. The chain couples TRBV7-9 to TRBJ2-5, with TRBD1 matching over 8 bases. V was pared by 3 bases and J by 5 bases, with 8 bases of the junction left unmatched. The germline V gene encodes CDR1 SEHNR and CDR2 FQNEAQ (reference sequence). CDR3 length: 15 residues.

This clonotype was seen a handful of times. The chain joins TRBV19 to TRBJ1-5; the D gene is possibly TRBD1 (5 bases). Germline V gives CDR1 LNHDA, CDR2 SQIVND (reference sequence). CDR3 length equals 18 residues. Trimming pared 3 bases from V and 7 bases from J, leaving 25 bases between. The DNA of the CDR3 is TGTGCCAGTAGTATCCAGATCGTATTGGGCAGGGATCGCCAGCCCCAGCATTTT. This gives the protein CASSIQIVLGRDRQPQHF.

In its sample, this clonotype was seen a few times. This rearrangement joins TRBV10-3 to TRBJ2-6; 9 nucleotides agree with TRBD2. Germline CDR1 ENHRY, CDR2 SYGVKD. This CDR3 comprises 16 residues. With 5 bases clipped from V and 1 base from J, the junction kept 3 bases outside the gene matches. Here the CDR3 DNA reads TGTGCCATCAGTCGGGCGGGGGGGTCTGGGGCCAACGTCCTGACTTTC. It yields the protein CAISRAGGSGANVLTF.

This clonotype was counted at least ten times. This chain connects TRBV11-2 to TRBJ1-5, with TRBD1 identical over 9 bases. The CDR3 is made up of 15 amino acids. After removal of 5 bases from V and 5 bases from J, the junction contained 7 bases not matched to a gene. Germline CDR1 is SGHAT and CDR2 is FQNNGV. Written as DNA, the CDR3 is TGTGCCAGCAGCCCGGGACAGGGAACGCATCAGCCCCAGCATTTT. It yields the protein CASSPGQGTHQPQHF.

The chain recombines TRBV29-1 with TRBJ2-2, with D perhaps matching TRBD1 (6 bases). The CDR3 consists of 12 residues. Trimming pared 7 bases from V and 3 bases from J, leaving 9 bases between. Germline V lookup: CDR1 SQVTM, CDR2 ANQGSEA. This CDR3 is CSGYRDTGELFF. The CDR3 nucleotides are TGCAGCGGGTACAGGGACACCGGGGAGCTGTTTTTT.

This clonotype was seen repeatedly, ten times or more. The chain carries TRBV18 and TRBJ2-7, with TRBD2 matching over 14 bases. Trimming cost V 4 bases and J 7 bases; bases outside gene matches: 9. The CDR3 is 16 residues long. The germline V gene encodes CDR1 KGHSH and CDR2 LQKENI. The CDR3 nucleotides are TGTGCCAGCTCACTTGTCACGGGACTAGCGGGAGAAGAGCAGTACTTC. This translates into CASSLVTGLAGEEQYF.